The sample holds many counts of the clone carrying this T cell receptor beta chain. As yet, its antigen is unknown. MiXCR, applied by TCRdb to the 5' RACE reads, yields one record per CDR3 protein. Among roughly 1,500,000 distinct CDR3 sequences listed, under 35% were seen once. This sample is drawn from a study of identical twins. Study results and limitations: Models, which agreed with sharing between unrelated individuals, nonetheless underestimated the out-of-frame TCR alpha sharing seen in monozygotic twins.

Germline-derived CDR1 and CDR2 are SGHRS and YFSETQ. With V trimmed by 4 bases and J by 6 bases, 5 bases remained unmatched. The length of the CDR3 is 14 residues. V and J are TRBV5-1 and TRBJ2-4; 9 bases are a match to TRBD1. This TCR was sampled from a newborn girl in good health. The sequenced sample consisted of cord blood. CDR3 protein: CASSLGQGLNIQYF. CDR3 bases: TGCGCCAGCAGCCTAGGACAGGGGTTAAACATTCAGTACTTC.